The 19 T cell receptor beta chains given below trace back to one sample, sequenced in a study of blood T cell repertoires in COVID-19. Sequenced by immunoSEQ multiplex PCR; TCRdb stores in-frame clones only, minus some. The table shows some 340,000 clones, with about 86% occurring only once. Sample: peripheral blood. The receptor source for this set is a man aged 25 to 40 with active or convalescent COVID-19.

The rearrangement joins TRBV9 to TRBJ2-7; possibly TRBD2 for D (7 bases). From germline, CDR1 is SGDLS and CDR2 YYNGEE. This CDR3 has 16 residues. V lost 0 bases, J lost 5 bases, and 18 bases lay in between. The CDR3 DNA reads as TGTGCCAGCAGCGTAGGGGCGGGGGCCCGGGGGAACGAGCAGTACTTC. Translated, it gives CASSVGAGARGNEQYF.

This clone has a handful of counts. Other DNA variants within this sample encode the same CDR3. V usage is TRBV7-2 and J usage is TRBJ1-3; 7 bases line up with TRBD1. The CDR3 spans 14 residues. Germline V lookup: CDR1 SGHTA, CDR2 FQGNSA. Unmatched junction bases numbered 2, after V lost 4 bases and J lost 2 bases. CDR3 region: CASSSDRAGNTIYF. The CDR3, as DNA: TGTGCCAGCAGCTCCGACAGGGCTGGAAACACCATATATTTT.

The rearrangement links TRBV29-1 to TRBJ2-1; D unresolved. This CDR3 spans 12 amino acids. Germline V gene lookup returns CDR1 SQVTM and CDR2 ANQGSEA. V was cut by 7 bases and J by 8 bases, with 15 bases left in between. The CDR3: CSAKTGGDEQFF. The CDR3 coding sequence is TGCAGCGCTAAGACCGGCGGTGATGAGCAGTTCTTC.

The V gene is TRBV3-1 (or the pseudogene TRBV3-2), the J gene TRBJ2-2, with a possible D match to TRBD2 (6 bases). This CDR3 contains 16 residues. Germline loops: CDR1 LGHDT, CDR2 YNNKEL (reference sequence). Trimming shortened V by 4 bases and J by 6 bases, and 18 bases separated the two germline ends. This CDR3 is CASSPRGSIYSGELFF. For the CDR3, the DNA is TGTGCCAGCAGCCCCCGGGGGAGTATCTATTCCGGGGAGCTGTTTTTT.

The V and J genes are TRBV7-9 and TRBJ1-1; TRBD1 might be the D (5 bases). Germline V gene lookup returns CDR1 SEHNR and CDR2 FQNEAQ (reference sequence). The CDR3 extends over 15 amino acids. V was clipped by 5 bases and J by 6 bases, with 19 bases between them. CDR3 loop: CASSPQAWGSAEAFF. Written as DNA, the CDR3 is TGTGCCAGCAGCCCTCAGGCGTGGGGCTCGGCTGAAGCTTTCTTT.

This clone was seen just once. The rearrangement links TRBV7-3 to TRBJ2-3, with a possible D match to TRBD2 (6 bases). The CDR3 loop spans 14 amino acids. CDR1 is SGHTA and CDR2 is FQGTGA in the germline V gene. Trimming took 2 bases from V and 1 from J, leaving 7 bases between them. This chain's CDR3 is CASSLGEGTDTQYF. As DNA, the CDR3 is TGTGCCAGCAGCTTAGGGGAGGGCACAGATACGCAGTATTTT. Full variable domain (missing parts from reference TRBV7-3 and TRBJ2-3): GAGVSQTPSNKVTEKGKYVELRCDPISGHTALYWYRQSLGQGPEFLIYFQGTGAADDSGLPNDRFFAVRPEGSVSTLKIQRTERGDSAVYLCASSLGEGTDTQYFGPGTRLTVL.

This clone ranks as medium-sized. The genes are TRBV2 and TRBJ1-5; D is undetermined. CDR3 length: 15 residues. Trimming removed 6 bases from V and 0 bases from J, with 12 bases in between. Germline assignment: CDR1 SNHLY and CDR2 FYNNEI. CDR3 sequence reads: CASRERTNSNQPQHF. The CDR3 region has the DNA TGTGCCAGCAGGGAACGGACTAATAGCAATCAGCCCCAGCATTTT. The full variable domain, with the rest looked up from reference TRBV2 and TRBJ1-5, is EPEVTQTPSHQVTQMGQEVILRCVPISNHLYFYWYRQILGQKVEFLVSFYNNEISEKSEIFDDQFSVERPDGSNFTLKIRSTKLEDSAMYFCASRERTNSNQPQHFGDGTRLSIL.

The J gene is TRBJ2-7, the V gene TRBV2; a possible D gene is TRBD1 (5 bases). CDR1 and CDR2 from the germline V gene are SNHLY and FYNNEI. CDR3 length: 13 amino acids. V was pared by 11 bases and J by 0 bases, with 14 bases between. The CDR3 reads CAGAPVGSYEQYF. The CDR3 nucleotides read TGTGCCGGGGCCCCGGTCGGCTCCTACGAGCAGTACTTC.

As DNA, the CDR3 is TGTGCCAGCAGCCCGCCGCGCAGGGTTGGCTATGGCTACACCTTC. Translation gives CASSPPRRVGYGYTF. The J gene is TRBJ1-2, the V gene TRBV5-5; D might be TRBD1 (5 bases). V gave up 4 bases and J gave up 4 bases, with 17 bases separating them. The germline V gene has CDR1 SGHKS and CDR2 YYEKEE (reference sequence). The CDR3 sequence is 15 residues long.

V is TRBV4-2 and J is TRBJ1-1, with a weak D call TRBD1 (5 bases). The germline V gene has CDR1 LGHNA and CDR2 YNFKEQ. With 0 bases removed from V and 7 bases from J, the gap between germline ends came to 15 bases. CDR3 length: 15 amino acids. This CDR3 reads CASSQDRPGRNEAFF. In DNA form, the CDR3 reads TGTGCCAGCAGCCAAGATCGGCCAGGGCGAAATGAAGCTTTCTTT.

This sequence joins TRBV6-5 and TRBJ2-1; 11 bases align to TRBD2. The CDR3 loop spans 15 amino acids. Unmatched junction bases numbered 6, after V lost 5 bases and J lost 6 bases. Looked up from germline, CDR1 is MNHEY and CDR2 is SVGAGI. In DNA form, the CDR3 reads TGTGCCAGCAGTCTAGCGGGAGGTACCCTCAATGAGCAGTTCTTC. This encodes CASSLAGGTLNEQFF.

The rearrangement links TRBV5-6 to TRBJ2-1; 8 bases are a match to TRBD1. J lost 8 bases, V lost 4 bases, and 5 bases had no gene match. From germline, CDR1 is SGHDT and CDR2 YYEEEE. The CDR3 consists of 13 residues. CDR3 sequence reads: CASSKTGVDEQFF. CDR3 sequence (DNA): TGTGCCAGCAGCAAGACAGGGGTCGATGAGCAGTTCTTC.

V usage is TRBV27 and J usage is TRBJ2-7; D might be TRBD1 (6 bases). The V end was cut by 5 bases, the J end by 6 bases, with 23 bases between. This CDR3 has 16 amino acids. CDR1 is MNHEY, CDR2 SMNVEV, per germline (reference sequence). In nucleotides, the CDR3 is TGTGCCAGCAGTCCCTCCGGTGGGGGCCCCGTGGGCGAGCAGTACTTC. It is translated as CASSPSGGGPVGEQYF.

This clone was detected many times. This rearrangement joins TRBV6-5 to TRBJ1-5; TRBD1 matches at 8 bases. Germline V gives CDR1 MNHEY, CDR2 SVGAGI. The CDR3 runs 14 residues. Trimming cost V 6 bases and J 6 bases; bases outside gene matches: 7. For the CDR3, the DNA is TGTGCCAGCAGCTCAAACAGGGGGAGTCAGCCCCAGCATTTT. It specifies CASSSNRGSQPQHF.

The chain couples TRBV6-1 to TRBJ1-5; 9 bases fit TRBD1. V shed 4 bases, J shed 6 bases, and the junction held 10 bases outside the gene matches. This CDR3 has 16 residues. The germline V gene has CDR1 MNHNS and CDR2 SASEGT. CDR3 residues: CASSGDLGQGSQPQHF. The CDR3 DNA is TGTGCCAGCAGTGGGGATCTTGGACAGGGGAGTCAGCCCCAGCATTTT.

The rearrangement uses TRBV7-9 and TRBJ1-2, with 7 bases aligning to TRBD1. CDR1 is SEHNR and CDR2 is FQNEAQ in the germline V gene (reference sequence). This CDR3 comprises 13 residues. The trim removed 4 bases at V and 8 bases at J, leaving 7 bases unmatched. Here the CDR3 reads CASSSWDRKGYTF. CDR3 in DNA: TGTGCCAGCAGCTCCTGGGACAGAAAGGGCTACACCTTC.

The chain links TRBV11-2 to TRBJ1-1; D perhaps matches TRBD1 (5 bases). This CDR3 spans 15 amino acids. Germline V gene lookup returns CDR1 SGHAT and CDR2 FQNNGV. Trimming stripped 5 bases from V and 1 base from J, with 14 bases between. The CDR3 loop is CASSPVSGGNTEAFF. The DNA for the CDR3 is TGTGCCAGCAGCCCCGTTTCCGGGGGGAACACTGAAGCTTTCTTT.

The sample holds one count of this clone. J is TRBJ2-7 and V is TRBV5-1; 9 bases are shared with TRBD2. The V and J ends lost 0 bases and 7 bases, in that order; junction bases with no gene match: 8. CDR3 size: 15 residues. The germline V gene has CDR1 SGHRS and CDR2 YFSETQ. The CDR3 region is CASSLAVAGEGEQYF. CDR3 nucleotides: TGCGCCAGCAGCTTGGCGGTAGCGGGAGAGGGGGAGCAGTACTTC.

The chain recombines TRBV4-1 with TRBJ1-1, with 7 bases fitting TRBD1. Germline V gene lookup returns CDR1 MGHRA and CDR2 YSYEKL. The junction had 11 bases not matched to a gene; V was cut back by 0 bases and J by 7 bases. The CDR3 totals 16 residues. CDR3 sequence reads: CASSQDSYGQGDEAFF. CDR3 nucleotides: TGCGCCAGCAGCCAAGATTCTTATGGTCAGGGGGATGAAGCTTTCTTT.